These 16 T cell receptor beta chains came from one sample sequenced in a study of blood T cell repertoires in COVID-19. TCRdb's table, derived via immunoSEQ multiplex PCR, lists solely in-frame clones and lacks some. Of roughly 670,000 clones in the sample, around 90% were seen once. The specimen sequenced was peripheral blood. The source of these receptors is a woman younger than 35 with acute or convalescent COVID-19.

The chain has TRBV5-1 and TRBJ2-1; unclear D gene. Trimming took off 2 bases at V and 10 bases at J, with 13 bases between the two ends. The CDR3 sequence is 13 residues long. The germline gives CDR1 SGHRS, CDR2 YFSETQ. The CDR3 reads CASSFEWAWEQFF. For the CDR3, the DNA is TGCGCCAGCAGCTTCGAATGGGCTTGGGAGCAGTTCTTC.

The chain carries TRBV6-2 or TRBV6-3 and TRBJ1-2; 8 bases map to TRBD1. This CDR3 has 12 amino acids. The V gene end was trimmed by 2 bases and the J gene end by 13 bases; junction bases not matched to a gene: 6. The germline gives CDR1 MNHEY, CDR2 SVGEGT. The CDR3 DNA is TGTGCCAGCAGTTACCCCCCGACAGGGGTCACCTTC. This codes for CASSYPPTGVTF.

The rearrangement uses TRBV24-1 and TRBJ2-1; maybe TRBD1 (5 bases). The germline V gene has CDR1 KGHDR and CDR2 SFDVKD. Trimming cost V 5 bases and J 6 bases, with 10 bases left between them. This CDR3 region has 13 residues. In DNA form, the CDR3 reads TGTGCCACCAGTGTCAGGGTTAGCAATGAGCAGTTCTTC. Protein product: CATSVRVSNEQFF.

The V gene is TRBV6-5, the J gene TRBJ2-7; weak D call: TRBD1 (5 bases). The CDR3 totals 15 residues. Trimming shortened V by 6 bases and J by 3 bases, and 18 bases separated the two germline ends. CDR1 is MNHEY, CDR2 SVGAGI, per germline. This chain's CDR3 is CASRETELIYYEQYF. DNA for the CDR3: TGTGCCAGCAGGGAGACAGAATTAATCTACTACGAGCAGTACTTC.

The genes are TRBV3-1 (or the pseudogene TRBV3-2) and TRBJ1-2; D gene uncertain. The CDR3 contains 13 residues. Germline-derived CDR1 and CDR2 are LGHDT and YNNKEL (reference sequence). The ends were cut back, 1 base at V and 1 base at J, with 4 bases in the middle. The CDR3 here is CASSQGYNYGYTF. The CDR3 coding sequence is TGTGCCAGCAGCCAAGGCTATAACTATGGCTACACCTTC.

The chain links TRBV7-9 to TRBJ1-3; 9 nucleotides line up with TRBD1. The V and J ends lost 4 bases and 0 bases, in that order; junction bases with no gene match: 13. Germline assignment: CDR1 SEHNR and CDR2 FQNEAQ (reference sequence). The length of the CDR3 is 19 residues. The CDR3 DNA reads as TGTGCCAGCAGCTGGGGGCTACAGGGGGCGCAGACCTCTGGAAACACCATATATTTT. Its translation is CASSWGLQGAQTSGNTIYF.

The chain combines TRBV12-1 with TRBJ1-1; TRBD1, the D gene given by the table, was not confirmed from the DNA. TRBV12-1 is described as a pseudogene. This CDR3 region has 19 residues. DNA of the CDR3: TGTGCCAGCAGCTTTGAGGGGTCTCTGGCCCGAGCCCCGACAAGGGAAGCTTTCTTT. It is translated as CASSFEGSLARAPTREAFF.

Turning to this clone: Different DNA sequences within this sample yield the same CDR3. The chain employs TRBV19 and TRBJ1-2; 9 bases line up with TRBD1. Per the germline V gene, CDR1 is LNHDA and CDR2 is SQIVND (reference sequence). The CDR3 has 14 residues. With 3 bases clipped from V and 4 bases from J, the junction kept 3 bases outside the gene matches. This chain's CDR3 is CASSIDRGGYGYTF. As DNA, the CDR3 is TGTGCCAGTAGTATTGACAGGGGGGGCTATGGCTACACCTTC.

The rearrangement uses TRBV27 and TRBJ2-4; 7 nucleotides match TRBD1. Germline CDR1 reads MNHEY; CDR2 reads SMNVEV (reference sequence). The CDR3 is 15 amino acids. The J segment lost 8 bases and the V segment lost 5 bases, leaving 12 bases of the junction unmatched. The CDR3 loop reads CASSAVTGIKDIQYF. The CDR3 DNA is TGTGCCAGCAGTGCGGTGACAGGGATTAAGGACATTCAGTACTTC.

The chain joins TRBV5-8 to TRBJ1-1, with 8 bases identical to TRBD1. This CDR3 is built from 13 residues. Germline CDR1 and CDR2: SGHTS and YDEGEE. V shed 3 bases and J 6 bases; nucleotides not matched to a gene: 4. CDR3 DNA: TGTGCCAGCAGCTCAGGGGGCTGGGCTGAAGCTTTCTTT. Translating gives CASSSGGWAEAFF.

The rearrangement joins TRBV2 to TRBJ1-1; 9 bases are shared with TRBD1. This CDR3 region has 10 residues. In germline, CDR1 is SNHLY, CDR2 FYNNEI. V lost 8 bases to trimming and J lost 11 bases; unmatched junction nucleotides: 3. The CDR3 is CASGDRVAFF. CDR3 sequence (DNA): TGTGCCAGCGGGGACAGGGTCGCTTTCTTT.

V gene TRBV7-3 combines with J gene TRBJ1-6; D may be TRBD1 (6 bases). V lost 5 bases and J lost 7, with 12 bases in between. Germline V gene sequence: CDR1 SGHTA, CDR2 FQGTGA. The CDR3 covers 14 residues. CDR3 in DNA: TGTGCCAGCAGCCGAGGGGGGGGAAATTCACCCCTCCACTTT. Translated, it gives CASSRGGGNSPLHF.

The gene calls are TRBV19 and TRBJ1-1; the match to TRBD1 covers 8 bases. Losses at the gene ends were 11 bases for V and 5 bases for J; bases not matched to a gene: 19. CDR3 length equals 16 residues. The germline V gene has CDR1 LNHDA and CDR2 SQIVND (reference sequence). For the CDR3, the DNA is TGTGCCTCTCAGCCGACAGGGGCTACCCAGAAGACTGAAGCTTTCTTT. Protein sequence: CASQPTGATQKTEAFF.

The chain employs TRBV2 and TRBJ1-1; D gene uncertain. V was pared by 4 bases and J by 3 bases, with 3 bases between. Looked up from germline, CDR1 is SNHLY and CDR2 is FYNNEI. This CDR3 is built from 11 residues. This CDR3 reads CASSGDTEAFF. For the CDR3, the DNA is TGTGCCAGCAGTGGCGACACTGAAGCTTTCTTT.

V gene TRBV4-3 combines with J gene TRBJ2-5; 8 nucleotides match TRBD1. The CDR3 extends over 14 amino acids. Germline loops: CDR1 LGHNA, CDR2 YSLEER. V was clipped by 4 bases and J by 5 bases; unmatched bases: 6. The CDR3 loop reads CASSRGQAGETQYF. The CDR3 DNA is TGCGCCAGCAGCCGGGGACAGGCTGGGGAGACCCAGTACTTC.

The chain joins TRBV6-5 to TRBJ1-1; unclear D gene. V was trimmed by 6 bases and J by 0 bases, leaving 8 bases between them. CDR1 is MNHEY and CDR2 is SVGAGI in the germline V gene. The CDR3 has 13 amino acids. The CDR3: CASRSQMNTEAFF. CDR3 in DNA: TGTGCCAGCAGGAGTCAAATGAACACTGAAGCTTTCTTT.